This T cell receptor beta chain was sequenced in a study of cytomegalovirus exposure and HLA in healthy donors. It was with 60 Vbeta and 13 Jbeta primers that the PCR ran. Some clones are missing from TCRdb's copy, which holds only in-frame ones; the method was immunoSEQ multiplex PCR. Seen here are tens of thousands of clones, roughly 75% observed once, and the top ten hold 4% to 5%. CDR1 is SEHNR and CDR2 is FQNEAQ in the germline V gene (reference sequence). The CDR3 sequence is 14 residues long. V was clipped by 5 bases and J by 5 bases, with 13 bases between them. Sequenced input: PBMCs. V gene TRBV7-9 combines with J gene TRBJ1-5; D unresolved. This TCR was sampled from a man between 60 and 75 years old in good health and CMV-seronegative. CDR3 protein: CASSTPGFYQPQHF. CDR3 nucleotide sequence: TGTGCCAGCAGCACCCCGGGGTTTTATCAGCCCCAGCATTTT. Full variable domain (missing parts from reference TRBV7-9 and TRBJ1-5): DTGVSQNPRHKITKRGQNVTFRCDPISEHNRLYWYRQTLGQGPEFLTYFQNEAQLEKSRLLSDRFSAERPKGSFSTLEIQRTEQGDSAMYLCASSTPGFYQPQHFGDGTRLSIL.